This T cell receptor beta chain appears in the sequencing data of a study of T cell repertoires in cytomegalovirus infection (dated by TCRdb to about 2019). Context from the whole study: The peptide stimulations were aimed at well-studied HLA-B-restricted epitopes as well as recently identified HLA-C-restricted CMV epitopes, whose presentation resists viral immunomodulation. Donor HLA type was relevant to the analysis, as public TCR beta signatures indicated carriage of CMV infection together with the matching HLA type. What the study reported, not specific to this receptor: Carriers of CMV infection plus the relevant HLA type were discriminated by the cumulative frequency of public TCR beta family members in the study cohort and in an independent approximately 400-donor cohort. In the ex vivo response, HLA-C-restricted CMV-specific TCR beta clonotypes were dominant, and in two of eight donors the single most frequent clonotype came from this HLA-C-restricted group.

TCRdb names Illumina HiSeq 1500 as the instrument used. TCRdb took the public reads, trimmed them with fastp at Q25, ran MiXCR for clone calling and kept in-frame beta chains. For every CDR3 protein sequence, its rows merge into one entry that carries the most common genes and DNA. This sample gives approximately 110,000 distinct CDR3 sequences in total; roughly 31% of them show up just once. Around two fifths of the sample is taken by the ten largest. As regards this clonotype: Its antigen is still unknown. Nothing much larger sits one base from this clone, and base qualities are not available.

Sample treatment or condition, as interpreted from the label and publication: in vitro stimulation with specific CMV peptide epitopes to enrich CMV-specific T cells. The input for sequencing was CD8+ T cells from cultured PBMCs, taken from culture after CMV antigen stimulation. The receptor was derived from a human donor in good health (CMV status not recorded). Some clones in this sample may be carry-over from other donors' samples.

The bases read TGTGCCAGCAGCCCCCCAAGGACAGGGGCAGGCTATGGCTACACCTTC. The translation is CASSPPRTGAGYGYTF. The rearranged chain carries TRBV7-9 and TRBJ1-2; a stretch of 9 junction bases matches TRBD1. The CDR3 measures 16 amino acids from cysteine to phenylalanine. Solely the CDR3 DNA is kept, with 48 bases framed from the first base. Per the germline V gene (reference sequence), SEHNR is the CDR1 and FQNEAQ is the CDR2. V lost 5 bases and J lost 4 bases, and the count of bases not matched to a germline gene is 11.